Presented here are 15 T cell receptor beta chains from one specimen sequenced in a study of beta chain features in type 1 diabetes (dated by TCRdb to the late 2010s). General study outcomes and caveats: In all four CD4+ subsets, TCRB CDR3 length was moderately but significantly shorter in type 1 diabetes patients.

Library prep was done by the immunoSEQ multiplex PCR assay. The entire amount of isolated RNA was reverse transcribed using the High Capacity cDNA Reverse Transcription Kit, so the sequenced TCRB transcripts were expressed ones. TCRdb retrieved this table from immuneACCESS and kept in-frame rearrangements only. Not all clones are present; in checked studies, unresolved V genes account for under half, and no reason is known for the remainder. A total of about 710,000 clones appear in this sample, 11% to 15% of them only once. 0.04% of the sample goes to the ten largest clones. Antigen specificity for these receptors is unknown. Sequencing input: naive CD4+ T cells from blood. The cell subset or site label here, explained by the study, means: true naive CD4+ T cells. The receptors were sampled from a man younger than 30 with type 1 diabetes.

This chain connects TRBV11-1 to TRBJ2-3; TRBD2 matches 15 bases. CDR3 length equals 18 residues. Germline CDR1 and CDR2: SGHAT and FQDESV (reference sequence). After removal of 4 bases from V and 2 bases from J, the junction contained 7 bases not matched to a gene. CDR3 in amino acids: CASSSPGTSGGPTDTQYF. The CDR3 coding sequence is TGTGCCAGCAGCTCCCCCGGGACTAGCGGGGGGCCCACAGATACGCAGTATTTT. The full variable domain, in which reference TRBV11-1 and TRBJ2-3 provide the parts outside the CDR3, is EAEVAQSPRYKITEKSQAVAFWCDPISGHATLYWYRQILGQGPELLVQFQDESVVDDSQLPKDRFSAERLKGVDSTLKIQPAELGDSAMYLCASSSPGTSGGPTDTQYFGPGTRLTVL.

The chain employs TRBV4-3 and TRBJ2-1; 9 bases line up with TRBD1. Germline V lookup: CDR1 LGHNA, CDR2 YSLEER. V lost 4 bases to trimming and J lost 9 bases; unmatched junction nucleotides: 7. The CDR3 length is 14 residues. CDR3 in amino acids: CASSPGQGLVEQFF. The CDR3 DNA follows: TGCGCCAGCAGCCCGGGACAGGGTTTGGTTGAGCAGTTCTTC.

This chain connects TRBV19 to TRBJ2-7; D is possibly TRBD1 (6 bases). V lost 5 bases and J 6 bases, leaving 17 bases between the germline ends. CDR1 LNHDA and CDR2 SQIVND come from the germline V gene (reference sequence). The CDR3 loop spans 14 amino acids. In DNA form, the CDR3 reads TGTGCCAGTAGTTCAGGGGCCTTCCTCAGCGAGCAGTACTTC. This encodes CASSSGAFLSEQYF.

This clone was found once. The chain is built from TRBV19 and TRBJ1-2; a weak D match, TRBD1 (5 bases). This CDR3 is built from 14 residues. Germline V CDR1 and CDR2: LNHDA, SQIVND (reference sequence). Trimming removed 4 bases at V and 2 bases at J, with 11 bases between. This CDR3 reads CASSTLGGNYGYTF. The DNA of the CDR3 is TGTGCCAGTAGTACCTTGGGGGGGAACTATGGCTACACCTTC.

The chain is built from TRBV5-1 and TRBJ2-5, with TRBD1 matching 10 bases. This CDR3 is 15 amino acids long. Germline V gene sequence: CDR1 SGHRS, CDR2 YFSETQ. With 4 bases clipped from V and 4 bases from J, the junction kept 7 bases outside the gene matches. The CDR3, as DNA: TGCGCCAGCAGCCCTCCCCGGACAGGGGGAGAGACCCAGTACTTC. This encodes CASSPPRTGGETQYF.

The chain combines TRBV25-1 with TRBJ2-3; D assignment may be TRBD1 or TRBD2 (6 bases each). The CDR3 has 17 residues. The V and J ends lost 5 bases and 1 base respectively, with 19 bases between them. Germline loops: CDR1 MGHDK, CDR2 SYGVNS. The CDR3 coding sequence is TGTGCCAGCAGTCCCATCTTTGGAGGGGGTCGCACAGATACGCAGTATTTT. Amino acid sequence: CASSPIFGGGRTDTQYF.

The J gene is TRBJ1-2, the V gene TRBV7-2, with TRBD1 as a possible D gene (6 bases). Deletions cut 4 bases from V and 4 bases from J, with 7 bases between. The CDR3 consists of 12 residues. Germline V gives CDR1 SGHTA, CDR2 FQGNSA. The CDR3 DNA follows: TGTGCCAGCAGCTGGGACACCTATGGCTACACCTTC. Translating gives CASSWDTYGYTF.

V usage is TRBV4-3 and J usage is TRBJ2-1; no clear D gene. The CDR3 runs 11 residues. Germline CDR1 LGHNA, CDR2 YSLEER. V lost 4 bases, J lost 8 bases, and 6 bases lay in between. CDR3 nucleotide sequence: TGCGCCAGCAGCCGATTAGATGAGCAGTTCTTC. Translated: CASSRLDEQFF.

This clone was counted between two and nine times. Other DNA sequences in this sample translate to the same CDR3. The gene calls are TRBV7-9 and TRBJ2-1, with 9 bases that match TRBD2. V was pared by 3 bases and J by 4 bases, with 4 bases of the junction left unmatched. CDR3 length equals 15 residues. CDR1 is SEHNR, CDR2 FQNEAQ, per germline (reference sequence). The CDR3 DNA reads TGTGCCAGCAGCTTGGGTCTAGCGGGGTACAATGAGCAGTTCTTC. It translates to CASSLGLAGYNEQFF.

The chain links TRBV6-1 to TRBJ2-3, with D uncertain. The ends were cut back, 8 bases at V and 7 bases at J, with 22 bases in the middle. The CDR3 spans 15 residues. In germline, CDR1 is MNHNS, CDR2 SASEGT. CDR3 DNA sequence: TGTGCCAGCCCCCCAGGCTCTTCGGTGGGAAATACGCAGTATTTT. It specifies CASPPGSSVGNTQYF.

This clone was counted between two and nine times. The rearrangement uses TRBV7-6 and TRBJ2-3; D possibly corresponds to TRBD2 (5 bases). CDR3 length: 14 residues. From germline, CDR1 is SGHVS and CDR2 FNYEAQ. V was clipped by 5 bases and J by 0 bases, with 9 bases between them. CDR3 in amino acids: CASSLGLSTDTQYF. The CDR3 nucleotides are TGTGCCAGCAGCCTAGGACTGAGCACAGATACGCAGTATTTT.

The sample holds a few counts of this clone. The V call is TRBV9, the J call TRBJ2-2; tentative D call: TRBD2 (5 bases). Per germline, CDR1 SGDLS and CDR2 YYNGEE. This CDR3 has 13 residues. Trimming pared 3 bases from V and 6 bases from J, leaving 9 bases between. The CDR3 here is CASSGTRSGELFF. CDR3 bases: TGTGCCAGCAGCGGAACTAGATCCGGGGAGCTGTTTTTT.

CDR3 amino acids: CAIGPDRTNTDTQYF. For the CDR3, the DNA is TGTGCCATCGGCCCGGACAGAACGAACACAGATACGCAGTATTTT. The chain joins TRBV10-3 to TRBJ2-3; tentative D call: TRBD1 (6 bases). Germline V CDR1 and CDR2: ENHRY, SYGVKD. Trimming took 8 bases from V and 2 from J, leaving 17 bases between them. This CDR3 region has 15 residues.

This clone was observed a few times. The chain links TRBV19 to TRBJ2-7, with D unclear. This CDR3 has 14 amino acids. Germline loops: CDR1 LNHDA, CDR2 SQIVND (reference sequence). V lost 1 base to trimming and J lost 5 bases, with 12 bases between them. CDR3 coding DNA: TGTGCCAGTAGTATAGGCCAGTACCCCCACGAGCAGTACTTC. Translating it yields CASSIGQYPHEQYF.

This clone was counted a few times. The chain uses TRBV29-1 and TRBJ2-5; D ambiguous. This CDR3 is 14 amino acids long. In germline, CDR1 is SQVTM, CDR2 ANQGSEA. Trimming removed 6 bases from V and 3 bases from J, with 17 bases in between. CDR3 DNA sequence: TGCAGCGTCCGCTCGGCCAGTTGGGAAGAGACCCAGTACTTC. Amino acid sequence: CSVRSASWEETQYF.